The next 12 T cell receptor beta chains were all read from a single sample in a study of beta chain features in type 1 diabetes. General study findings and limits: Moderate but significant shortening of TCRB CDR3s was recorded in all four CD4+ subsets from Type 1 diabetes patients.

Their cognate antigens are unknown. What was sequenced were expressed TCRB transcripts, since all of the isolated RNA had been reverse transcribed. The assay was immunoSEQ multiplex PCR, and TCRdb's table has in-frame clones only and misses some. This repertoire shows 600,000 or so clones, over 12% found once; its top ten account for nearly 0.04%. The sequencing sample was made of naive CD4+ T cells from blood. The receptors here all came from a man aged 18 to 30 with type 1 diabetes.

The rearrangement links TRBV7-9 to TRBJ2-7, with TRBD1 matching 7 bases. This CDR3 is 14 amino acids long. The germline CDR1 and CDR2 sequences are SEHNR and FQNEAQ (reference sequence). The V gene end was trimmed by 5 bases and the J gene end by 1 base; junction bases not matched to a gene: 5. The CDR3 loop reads CASSTRQGSYEQYF. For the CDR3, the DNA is TGTGCCAGCAGCACCAGACAGGGTTCCTACGAGCAGTACTTC.

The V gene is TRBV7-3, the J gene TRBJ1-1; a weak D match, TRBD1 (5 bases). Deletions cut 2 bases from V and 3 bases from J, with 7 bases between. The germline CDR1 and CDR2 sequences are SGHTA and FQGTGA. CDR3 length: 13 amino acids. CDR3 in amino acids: CASSLGGDTEAFF. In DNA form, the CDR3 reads TGTGCCAGCAGCTTAGGAGGGGACACTGAAGCTTTCTTT.

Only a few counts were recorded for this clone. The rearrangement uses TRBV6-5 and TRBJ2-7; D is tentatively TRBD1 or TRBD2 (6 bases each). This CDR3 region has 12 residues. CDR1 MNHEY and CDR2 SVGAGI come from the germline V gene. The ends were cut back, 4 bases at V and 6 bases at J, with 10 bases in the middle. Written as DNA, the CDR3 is TGTGCCAGCAGTTTACAGGGAGGCGAGCAGTACTTC. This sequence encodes CASSLQGGEQYF.

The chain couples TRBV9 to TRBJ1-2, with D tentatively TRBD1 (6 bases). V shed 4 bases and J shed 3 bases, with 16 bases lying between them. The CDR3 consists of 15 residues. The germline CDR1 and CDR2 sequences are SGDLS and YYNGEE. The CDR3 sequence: CASSPGGGPDYGYTF. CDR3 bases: TGTGCCAGCAGCCCTGGTGGGGGGCCTGACTATGGCTACACCTTC.

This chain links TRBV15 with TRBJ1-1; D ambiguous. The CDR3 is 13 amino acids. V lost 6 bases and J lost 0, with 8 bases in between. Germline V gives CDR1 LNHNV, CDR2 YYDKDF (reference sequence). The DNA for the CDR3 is TGTGCCACCAGGGAGACCGTGAACACTGAAGCTTTCTTT. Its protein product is CATRETVNTEAFF.

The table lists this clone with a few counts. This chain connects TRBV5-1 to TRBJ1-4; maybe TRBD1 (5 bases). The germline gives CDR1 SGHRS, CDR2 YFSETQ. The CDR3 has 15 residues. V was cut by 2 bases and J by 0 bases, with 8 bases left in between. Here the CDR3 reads CASSFTGSTNEKLFF. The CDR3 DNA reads TGCGCCAGCAGCTTCACAGGCTCAACTAATGAAAAACTGTTTTTT.

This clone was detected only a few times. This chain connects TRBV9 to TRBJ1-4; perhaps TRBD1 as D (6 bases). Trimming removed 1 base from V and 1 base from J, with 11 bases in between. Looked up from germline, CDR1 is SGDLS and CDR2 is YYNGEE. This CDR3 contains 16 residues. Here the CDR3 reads CASSVNQGLTNEKLFF. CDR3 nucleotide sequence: TGTGCCAGCAGCGTAAATCAGGGGTTAACTAATGAAAAACTGTTTTTT.

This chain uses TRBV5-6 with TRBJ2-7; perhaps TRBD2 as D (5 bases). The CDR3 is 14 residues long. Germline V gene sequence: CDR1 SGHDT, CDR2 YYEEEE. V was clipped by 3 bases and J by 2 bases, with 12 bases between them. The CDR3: CASSSAGITYEQYF. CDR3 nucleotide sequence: TGTGCCAGCAGCTCAGCCGGGATAACCTACGAGCAGTACTTC.

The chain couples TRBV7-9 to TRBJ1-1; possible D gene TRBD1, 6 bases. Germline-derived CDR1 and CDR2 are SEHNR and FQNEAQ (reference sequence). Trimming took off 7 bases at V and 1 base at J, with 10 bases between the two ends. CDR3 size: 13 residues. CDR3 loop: CASTNRENTEAFF. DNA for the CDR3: TGTGCCAGCACTAACAGGGAGAACACTGAAGCTTTCTTT.

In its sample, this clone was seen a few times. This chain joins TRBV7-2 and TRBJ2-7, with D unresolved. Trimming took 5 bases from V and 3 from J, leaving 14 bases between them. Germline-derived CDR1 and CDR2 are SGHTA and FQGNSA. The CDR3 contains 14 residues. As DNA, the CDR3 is TGTGCCAGCAGCCCCCAGACGCCCTTCTACGAGCAGTACTTC. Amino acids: CASSPQTPFYEQYF. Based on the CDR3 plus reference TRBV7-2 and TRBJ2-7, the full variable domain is GAGVSQSPSNKVTEKGKDVELRCDPISGHTALYWYRQSLGQGLEFLIYFQGNSAPDKSGLPSDRFSAERTGGSVSTLTIQRTQQEDSAVYLCASSPQTPFYEQYFGPGTRLTVT.

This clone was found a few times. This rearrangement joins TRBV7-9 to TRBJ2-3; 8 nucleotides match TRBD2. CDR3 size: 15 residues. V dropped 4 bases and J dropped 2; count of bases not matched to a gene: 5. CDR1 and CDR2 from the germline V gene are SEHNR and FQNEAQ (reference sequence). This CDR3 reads CASSSLAGFTDTQYF. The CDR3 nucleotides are TGTGCCAGCAGCTCCCTAGCGGGTTTCACAGATACGCAGTATTTT.

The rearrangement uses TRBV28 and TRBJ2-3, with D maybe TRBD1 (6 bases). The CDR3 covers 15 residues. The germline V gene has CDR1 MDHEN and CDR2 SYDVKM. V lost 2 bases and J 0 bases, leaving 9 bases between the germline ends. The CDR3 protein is CASSLMGASTDTQYF. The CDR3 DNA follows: TGTGCCAGCAGTTTAATGGGGGCTAGCACAGATACGCAGTATTTT.